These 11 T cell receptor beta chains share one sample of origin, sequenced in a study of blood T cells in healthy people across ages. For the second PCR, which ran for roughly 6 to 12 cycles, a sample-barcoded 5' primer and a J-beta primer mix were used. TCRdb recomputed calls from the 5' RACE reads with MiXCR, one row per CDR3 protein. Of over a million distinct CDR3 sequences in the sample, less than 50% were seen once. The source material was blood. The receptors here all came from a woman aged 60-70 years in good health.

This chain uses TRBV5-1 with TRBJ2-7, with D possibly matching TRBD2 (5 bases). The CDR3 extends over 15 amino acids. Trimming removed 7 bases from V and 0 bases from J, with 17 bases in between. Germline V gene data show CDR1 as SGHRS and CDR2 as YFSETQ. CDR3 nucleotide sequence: TGCGCCAGCGGTAGGGATAGCGTTAACTCCTACGAGCAGTACTTC. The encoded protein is CASGRDSVNSYEQYF.

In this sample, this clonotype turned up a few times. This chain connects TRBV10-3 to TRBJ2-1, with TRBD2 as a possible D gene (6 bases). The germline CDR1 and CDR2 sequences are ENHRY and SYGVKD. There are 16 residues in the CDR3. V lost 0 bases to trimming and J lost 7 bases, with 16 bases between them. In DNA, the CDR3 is TGTGCCATCAGTGAGTCGATTGATCACGGGGGTAATGAGCAGTTCTTC. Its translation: CAISESIDHGGNEQFF.

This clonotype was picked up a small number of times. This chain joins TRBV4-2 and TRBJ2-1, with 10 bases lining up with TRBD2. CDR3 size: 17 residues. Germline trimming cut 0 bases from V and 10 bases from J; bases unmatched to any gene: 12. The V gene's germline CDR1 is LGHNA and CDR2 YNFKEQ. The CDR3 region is CASSQEALSGRAGEQFF. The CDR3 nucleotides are TGTGCCAGCAGCCAAGAGGCACTCAGCGGGAGGGCCGGGGAGCAGTTCTTC.

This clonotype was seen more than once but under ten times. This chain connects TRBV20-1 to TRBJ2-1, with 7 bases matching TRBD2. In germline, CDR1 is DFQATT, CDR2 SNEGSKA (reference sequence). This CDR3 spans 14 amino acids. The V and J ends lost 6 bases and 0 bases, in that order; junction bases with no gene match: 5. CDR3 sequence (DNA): TGCAGTGCCCCCGGGACTATCTCCTACAATGAGCAGTTCTTC. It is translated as CSAPGTISYNEQFF.

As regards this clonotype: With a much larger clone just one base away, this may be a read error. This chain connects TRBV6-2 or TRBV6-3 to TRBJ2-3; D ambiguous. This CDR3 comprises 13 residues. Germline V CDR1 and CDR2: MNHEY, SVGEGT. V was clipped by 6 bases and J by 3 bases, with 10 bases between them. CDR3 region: CASSGFSTDTQYF. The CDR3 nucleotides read TGTGCCAGCAGCGGCTTCAGTACAGATACGCAGTATTTT.

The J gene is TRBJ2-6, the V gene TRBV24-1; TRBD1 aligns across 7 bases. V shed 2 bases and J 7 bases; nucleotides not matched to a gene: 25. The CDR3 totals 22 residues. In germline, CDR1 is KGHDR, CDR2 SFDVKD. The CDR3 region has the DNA TGTGCCACCAGTGATTACCGGGGACAGAAGAAGCGCCTGTTTGGTGGAGCCAACGTCCTGACTTTC. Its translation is CATSDYRGQKKRLFGGANVLTF.

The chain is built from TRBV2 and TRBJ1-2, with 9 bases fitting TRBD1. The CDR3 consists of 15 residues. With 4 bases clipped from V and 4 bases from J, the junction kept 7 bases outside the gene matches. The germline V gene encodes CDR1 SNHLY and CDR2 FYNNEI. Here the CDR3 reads CASSGLTGGTYGYTF. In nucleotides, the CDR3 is TGTGCCAGCAGTGGCCTGACAGGGGGAACCTATGGCTACACCTTC.

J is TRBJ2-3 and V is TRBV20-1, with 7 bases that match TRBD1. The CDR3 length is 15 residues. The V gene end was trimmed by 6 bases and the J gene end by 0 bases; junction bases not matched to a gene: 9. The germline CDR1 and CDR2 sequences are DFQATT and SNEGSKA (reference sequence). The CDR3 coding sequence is TGCAGTGCCGACAGGACAGGAACTAGCACAGATACGCAGTATTTT. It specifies CSADRTGTSTDTQYF.

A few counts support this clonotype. CDR3 residues: CASSQDFRGYTF. CDR3 nucleotides: TGTGCCAGCAGCCAAGATTTCCGTGGCTACACCTTC. The V and J genes are TRBV4-2 and TRBJ1-2; D is uncertain. The CDR3 runs 12 residues. Germline V gene sequence: CDR1 LGHNA, CDR2 YNFKEQ. V lost 0 bases, J lost 7 bases, and 6 bases lay in between.

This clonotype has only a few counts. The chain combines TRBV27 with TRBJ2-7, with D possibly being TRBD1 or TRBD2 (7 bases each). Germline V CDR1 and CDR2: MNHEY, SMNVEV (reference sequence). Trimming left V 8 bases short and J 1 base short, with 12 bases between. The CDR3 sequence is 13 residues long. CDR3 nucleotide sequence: TGTGCCAGCGGCAGGGGGGGGTCCTACGAGCAGTACTTC. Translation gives CASGRGGSYEQYF.

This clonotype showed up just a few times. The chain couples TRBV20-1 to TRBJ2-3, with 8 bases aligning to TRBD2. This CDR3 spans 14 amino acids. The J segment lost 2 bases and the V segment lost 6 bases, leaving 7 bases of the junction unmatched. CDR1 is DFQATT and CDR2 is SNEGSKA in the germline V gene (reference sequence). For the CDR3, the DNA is TGCAGTGCCCCCTTAGCGGGATTCACAGATACGCAGTATTTT. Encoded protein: CSAPLAGFTDTQYF.